This T cell receptor beta chain derives from a study of early T cells in non-severe SARS-CoV-2 infection (TCRdb year 2021). For the wider study: TCR sequencing used bulk RNA from unsorted whole blood, so alpha and beta chains could not be paired.

This clonotype was seen ten or more times. Its antigen is still unknown. No clone much larger than this one lies a single base away; base qualities are absent. The CDR3 has 13 amino acids, counting the end cysteine and phenylalanine. The read is trimmed to its CDR3 DNA, 39 bases read in frame from base 1. CDR1 and CDR2 are drawn from the germline V gene (reference sequence): GTSNPN, SVGIG. Trimming costs V 4 bases and J 0 bases, and their ends lie 7 bases apart. A case-control design nested within a healthcare worker cohort in London, UK, was used, with weekly nasopharyngeal swab PCR tests and blood sampling performed. Between 23 and 31 March 2020, the week of the UK lockdown, healthcare workers were enrolled and then followed up weekly for as long as 16 weeks. The library was generated by 5' RACE. The sample was run on a NextSeq 500. In the TCR library protocol, unique molecular identifiers were attached to individual cDNA molecules to correct for PCR bias and sequencing error. Both TCR alpha and beta chains were sequenced, and tight co-correlation was observed between alpha and beta sequence abundances in each sample. In the paper's pipeline: V gene, J gene and CDR3 annotation of TCR sequences was performed with Decombinator V4. TCRs were defined as expanded if a significant change between any two time points was detected under a Poisson model with p below 0.0001. TCR abundances were normalised to the total number of TCRs sequenced in each sample and reported as counts per million. MAIT TCRs were defined by TRAV1-2 paired with TRAJ12, TRAJ20 or TRAJ33, and iNKT TCRs by TRAV10 paired with TRAJ18. VDJdb, accessed 1 November 2021, was searched for CMV, EBV and SARS-CoV-2 annotated TCRs, with TCRs annotated for multiple antigens excluded. Through fastp at Q25 and MiXCR, TCRdb rebuilt clones from the public reads, retaining in-frame beta chains. Rows matching on CDR3 protein sequence are summarized as one entry with the most common DNA and genes. The V and J calls follow TCRdb's processing rather than the paper's. This sample comprises more than 35,000 distinct CDR3 sequences, 3% to 4.5% of them detected only once. The ten largest account for 9% to 10% of the sample.

Overall results and qualifications from the work: Matching against VDJdb was skewed toward anti-spike CD8 responses, likely underestimated virus-specific expansions, and missed private and CD4 specificities.

The sequencing input was whole blood. The receptor's source is an adult who was a healthcare worker with PCR-confirmed SARS-CoV-2 infection or an uninfected control (not recorded which). The sequence is built from TRBV30 and TRBJ1-5, with an unclear D gene assignment. The DNA sequence is given as TGTGCCTGGACCAGAAATAGCAATCAGCCCCAGCATTTT. It codes for CAWTRNSNQPQHF.